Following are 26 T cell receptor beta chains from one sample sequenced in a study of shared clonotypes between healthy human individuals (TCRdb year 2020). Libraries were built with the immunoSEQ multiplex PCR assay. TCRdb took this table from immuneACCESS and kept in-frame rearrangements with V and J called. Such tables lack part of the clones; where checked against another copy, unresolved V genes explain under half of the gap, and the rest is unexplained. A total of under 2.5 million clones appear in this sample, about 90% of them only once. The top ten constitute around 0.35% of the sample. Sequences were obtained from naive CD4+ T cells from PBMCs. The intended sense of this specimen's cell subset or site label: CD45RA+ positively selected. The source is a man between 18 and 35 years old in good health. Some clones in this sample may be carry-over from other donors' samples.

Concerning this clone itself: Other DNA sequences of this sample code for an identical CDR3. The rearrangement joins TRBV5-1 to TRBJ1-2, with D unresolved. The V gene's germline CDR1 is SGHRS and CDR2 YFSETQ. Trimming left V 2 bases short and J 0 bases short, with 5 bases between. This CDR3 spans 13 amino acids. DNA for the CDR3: TGCGCCAGCAGCTTAGGTTCTAACTATGGCTACACCTTC. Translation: CASSLGSNYGYTF.

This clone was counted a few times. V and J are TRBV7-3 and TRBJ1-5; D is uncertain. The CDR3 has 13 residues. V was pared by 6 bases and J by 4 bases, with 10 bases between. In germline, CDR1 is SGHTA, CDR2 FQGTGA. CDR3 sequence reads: CASSWSSNQPQHF. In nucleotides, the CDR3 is TGTGCCAGCAGTTGGTCTTCTAATCAGCCCCAGCATTTT.

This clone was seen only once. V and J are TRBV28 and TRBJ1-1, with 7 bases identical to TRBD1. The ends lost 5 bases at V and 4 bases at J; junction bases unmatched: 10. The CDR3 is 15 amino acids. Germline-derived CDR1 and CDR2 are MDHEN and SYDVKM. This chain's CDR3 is CASSPRTGGGTEAFF. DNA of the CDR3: TGTGCCAGCAGTCCCCGGACAGGCGGGGGCACTGAAGCTTTCTTT.

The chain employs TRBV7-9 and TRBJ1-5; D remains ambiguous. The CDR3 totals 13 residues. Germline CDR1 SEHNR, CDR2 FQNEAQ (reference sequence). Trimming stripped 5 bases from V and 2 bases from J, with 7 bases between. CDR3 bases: TGTGCCAGCAGCGCTCTCGGCAATCAGCCCCAGCATTTT. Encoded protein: CASSALGNQPQHF.

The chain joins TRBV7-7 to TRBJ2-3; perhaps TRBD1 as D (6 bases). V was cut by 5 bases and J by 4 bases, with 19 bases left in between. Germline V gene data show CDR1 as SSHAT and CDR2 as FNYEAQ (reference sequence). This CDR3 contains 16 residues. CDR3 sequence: CASSREQGGISDTQYF. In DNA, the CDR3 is TGTGCCAGCAGCCGAGAACAGGGTGGTATCTCAGATACGCAGTATTTT.

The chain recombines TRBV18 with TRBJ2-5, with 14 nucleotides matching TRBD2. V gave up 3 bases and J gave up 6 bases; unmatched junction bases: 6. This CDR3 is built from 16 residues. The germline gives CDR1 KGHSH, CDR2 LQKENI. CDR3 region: CASSPQGLAGVQTQYF. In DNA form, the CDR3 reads TGTGCCAGCTCACCTCAGGGACTAGCGGGAGTTCAGACCCAGTACTTC. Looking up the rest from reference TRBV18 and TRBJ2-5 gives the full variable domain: NAGVMQNPRHLVRRRGQEARLRCSPMKGHSHVYWYRQLPEEGLKFMVYLQKENIIDESGMPKERFSAEFPKEGPSILRIQQVVRGDSAAYFCASSPQGLAGVQTQYFGPGTRLLVL.

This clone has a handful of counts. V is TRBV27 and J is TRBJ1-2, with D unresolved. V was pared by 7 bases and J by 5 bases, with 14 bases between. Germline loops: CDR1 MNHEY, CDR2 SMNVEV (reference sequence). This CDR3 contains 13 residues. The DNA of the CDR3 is TGTGCCAGCAAACCCAACGGCGGGTATGGCTACACCTTC. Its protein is CASKPNGGYGYTF.

CDR3 sequence (DNA): TGTGCCAGCAGAACAGGGGGGGAATACATTCAGTACTTC. Its translation is CASRTGGEYIQYF. The chain links TRBV6-5 to TRBJ2-4, with D possibly TRBD1 on 8 matching bases. Trimming took off 6 bases at V and 8 bases at J, with 14 bases between the two ends. This CDR3 contains 13 residues. Looked up from germline, CDR1 is MNHEY and CDR2 is SVGAGI.

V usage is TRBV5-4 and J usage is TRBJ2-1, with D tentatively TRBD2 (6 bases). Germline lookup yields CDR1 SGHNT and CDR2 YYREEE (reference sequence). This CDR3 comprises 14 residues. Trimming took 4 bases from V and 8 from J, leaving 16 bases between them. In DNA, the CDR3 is TGTGCCAGCAGCGACGGTACTAGGAGGGATGAGCAGTTCTTC. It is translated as CASSDGTRRDEQFF.

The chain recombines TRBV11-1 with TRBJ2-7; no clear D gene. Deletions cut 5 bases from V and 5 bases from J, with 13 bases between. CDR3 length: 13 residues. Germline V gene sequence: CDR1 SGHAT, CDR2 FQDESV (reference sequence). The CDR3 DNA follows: TGTGCCAGCAGCCCCCGGGCGTTGGACGAGCAGTACTTC. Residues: CASSPRALDEQYF.

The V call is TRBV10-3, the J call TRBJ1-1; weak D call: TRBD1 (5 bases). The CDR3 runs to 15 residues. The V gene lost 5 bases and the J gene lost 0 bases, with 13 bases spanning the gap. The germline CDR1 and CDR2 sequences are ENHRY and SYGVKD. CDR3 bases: TGTGCCATCAGTAGAACTCGGGGACTGAACACTGAAGCTTTCTTT. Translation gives CAISRTRGLNTEAFF.

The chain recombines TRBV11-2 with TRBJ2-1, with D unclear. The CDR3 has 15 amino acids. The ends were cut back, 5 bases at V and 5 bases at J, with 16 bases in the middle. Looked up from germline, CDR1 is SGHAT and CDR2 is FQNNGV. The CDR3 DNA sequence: TGTGCCAGCAGCCTTACCCCCCCGAGTAACAATGAGCAGTTCTTC. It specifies CASSLTPPSNNEQFF.

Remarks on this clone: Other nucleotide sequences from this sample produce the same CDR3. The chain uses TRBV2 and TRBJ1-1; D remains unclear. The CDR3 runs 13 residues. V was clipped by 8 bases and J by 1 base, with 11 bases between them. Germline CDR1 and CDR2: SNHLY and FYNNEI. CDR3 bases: TGTGCCAGCGTCCGGACGGGGAACACTGAAGCTTTCTTT. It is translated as CASVRTGNTEAFF. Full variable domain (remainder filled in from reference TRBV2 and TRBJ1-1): EPEVTQTPSHQVTQMGQEVILRCVPISNHLYFYWYRQILGQKVEFLVSFYNNEISEKSEIFDDQFSVERPDGSNFTLKIRSTKLEDSAMYFCASVRTGNTEAFFGQGTRLTVV.

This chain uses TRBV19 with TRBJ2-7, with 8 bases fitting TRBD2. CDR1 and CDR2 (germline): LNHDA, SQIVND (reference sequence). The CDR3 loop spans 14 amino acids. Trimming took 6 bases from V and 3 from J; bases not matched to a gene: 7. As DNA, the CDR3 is TGTGCCAGTAGCCGTAGCGGGATTCTCTACGAGCAGTACTTC. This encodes CASSRSGILYEQYF.

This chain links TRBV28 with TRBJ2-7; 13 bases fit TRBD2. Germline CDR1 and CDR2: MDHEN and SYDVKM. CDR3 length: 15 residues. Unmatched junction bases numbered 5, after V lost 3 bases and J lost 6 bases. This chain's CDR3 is CASSFTTSGRAEQYF. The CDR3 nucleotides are TGTGCCAGCAGTTTCACCACTAGCGGGAGGGCCGAGCAGTACTTC.

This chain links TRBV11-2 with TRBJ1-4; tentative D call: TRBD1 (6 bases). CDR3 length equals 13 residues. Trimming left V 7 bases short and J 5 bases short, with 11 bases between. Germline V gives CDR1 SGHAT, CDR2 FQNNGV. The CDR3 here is CASTRGRNEKLFF. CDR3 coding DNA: TGTGCCAGCACGCGGGGGCGAAATGAAAAACTGTTTTTT.

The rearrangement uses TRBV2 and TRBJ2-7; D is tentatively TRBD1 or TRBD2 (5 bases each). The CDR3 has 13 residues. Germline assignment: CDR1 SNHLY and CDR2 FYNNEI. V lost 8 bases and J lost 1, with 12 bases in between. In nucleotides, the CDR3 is TGTGCCAGCCGAGGGGTGGAGTCCTACGAGCAGTACTTC. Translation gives CASRGVESYEQYF. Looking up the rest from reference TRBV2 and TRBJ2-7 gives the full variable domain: EPEVTQTPSHQVTQMGQEVILRCVPISNHLYFYWYRQILGQKVEFLVSFYNNEISEKSEIFDDQFSVERPDGSNFTLKIRSTKLEDSAMYFCASRGVESYEQYFGPGTRLTVT.

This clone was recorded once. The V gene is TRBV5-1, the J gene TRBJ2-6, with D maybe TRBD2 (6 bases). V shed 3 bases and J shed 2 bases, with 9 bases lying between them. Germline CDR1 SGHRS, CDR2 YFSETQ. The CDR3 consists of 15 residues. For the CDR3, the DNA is TGCGCCAGCAGCTACCCGGGGGCTGGGGCCAACGTCCTGACTTTC. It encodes CASSYPGAGANVLTF.

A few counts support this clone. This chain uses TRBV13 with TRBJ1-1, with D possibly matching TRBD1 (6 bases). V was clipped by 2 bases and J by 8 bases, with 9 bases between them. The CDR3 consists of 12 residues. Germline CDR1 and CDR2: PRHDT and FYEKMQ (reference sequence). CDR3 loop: CASSLQGLEAFF. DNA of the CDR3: TGTGCCAGCAGCTTACAGGGGCTCGAAGCTTTCTTT.

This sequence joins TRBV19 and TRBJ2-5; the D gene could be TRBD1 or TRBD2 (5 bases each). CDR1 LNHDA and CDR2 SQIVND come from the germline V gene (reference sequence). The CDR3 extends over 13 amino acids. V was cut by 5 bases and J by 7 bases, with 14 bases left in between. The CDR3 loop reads CASSLGPWATQYF. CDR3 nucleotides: TGTGCCAGTAGTCTGGGACCCTGGGCGACCCAGTACTTC.

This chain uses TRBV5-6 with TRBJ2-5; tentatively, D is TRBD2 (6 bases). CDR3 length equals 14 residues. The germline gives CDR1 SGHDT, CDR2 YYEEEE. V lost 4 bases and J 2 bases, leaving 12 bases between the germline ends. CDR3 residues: CASSNVGGQETQYF. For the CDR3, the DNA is TGTGCCAGCAGCAACGTAGGAGGGCAAGAGACCCAGTACTTC.

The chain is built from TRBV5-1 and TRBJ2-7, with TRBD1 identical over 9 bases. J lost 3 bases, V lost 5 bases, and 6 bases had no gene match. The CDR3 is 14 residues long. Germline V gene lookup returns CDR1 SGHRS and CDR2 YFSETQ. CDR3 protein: CASSGRGQGYEQYF. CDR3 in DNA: TGCGCCAGCAGTGGGAGGGGACAGGGCTACGAGCAGTACTTC.

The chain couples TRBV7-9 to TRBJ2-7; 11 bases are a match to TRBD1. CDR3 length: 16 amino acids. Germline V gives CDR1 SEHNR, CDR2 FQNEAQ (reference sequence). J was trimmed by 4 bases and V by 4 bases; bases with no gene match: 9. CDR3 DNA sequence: TGTGCCAGCAGCTACGGGACAGGGGGACGAACGTACGAGCAGTACTTC. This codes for CASSYGTGGRTYEQYF. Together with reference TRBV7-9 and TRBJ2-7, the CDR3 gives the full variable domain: DTGVSQNPRHKITKRGQNVTFRCDPISEHNRLYWYRQTLGQGPEFLTYFQNEAQLEKSRLLSDRFSAERPKGSFSTLEIQRTEQGDSAMYLCASSYGTGGRTYEQYFGPGTRLTVT.

The CDR3 spells CASSLDTSGIGGYEQYF. As DNA, the CDR3 is TGTGCCAGCAGCTTAGATACTAGCGGGATCGGAGGTTACGAGCAGTACTTC. The chain recombines TRBV11-2 with TRBJ2-7; 10 nucleotides align to TRBD2. The CDR3 is 17 residues long. The V and J ends lost 0 bases and 4 bases, in that order; junction bases with no gene match: 9. The germline V gene has CDR1 SGHAT and CDR2 FQNNGV. The whole variable domain, filled in from reference TRBV11-2 and TRBJ2-7, reads EAGVAQSPRYKIIEKRQSVAFWCNPISGHATLYWYQQILGQGPKLLIQFQNNGVVDDSQLPKDRFSAERLKGVDSTLKIQPAKLEDSAVYLCASSLDTSGIGGYEQYFGPGTRLTVT.

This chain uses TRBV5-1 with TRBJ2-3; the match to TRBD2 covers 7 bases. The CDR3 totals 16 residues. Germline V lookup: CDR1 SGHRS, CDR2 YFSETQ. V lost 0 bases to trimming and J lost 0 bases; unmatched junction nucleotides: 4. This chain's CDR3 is CASSLGAGESTDTQYF. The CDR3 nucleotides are TGCGCCAGCAGCTTGGGGGCGGGGGAGAGCACAGATACGCAGTATTTT.

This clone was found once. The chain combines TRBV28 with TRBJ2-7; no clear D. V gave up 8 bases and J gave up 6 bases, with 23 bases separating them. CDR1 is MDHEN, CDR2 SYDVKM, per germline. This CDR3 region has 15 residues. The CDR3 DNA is TGTGCCAGCCCCTATCTTGTCGGACCCCTGAGCGAGCAGTACTTC. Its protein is CASPYLVGPLSEQYF. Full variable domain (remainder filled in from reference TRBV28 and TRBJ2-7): DVKVTQSSRYLVKRTGEKVFLECVQDMDHENMFWYRQDPGLGLRLIYFSYDVKMKEKGDIPEGYSVSREKKERFSLILESASTNQTSMYLCASPYLVGPLSEQYFGPGTRLTVT.